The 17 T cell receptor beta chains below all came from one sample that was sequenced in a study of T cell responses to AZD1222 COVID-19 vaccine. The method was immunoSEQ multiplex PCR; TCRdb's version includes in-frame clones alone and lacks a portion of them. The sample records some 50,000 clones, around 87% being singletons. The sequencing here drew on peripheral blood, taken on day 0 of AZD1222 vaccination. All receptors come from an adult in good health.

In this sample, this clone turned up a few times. CDR3 protein: CASSSGLWQPQHF. The DNA of the CDR3 is TGTGCCAGTAGTTCGGGACTGTGGCAGCCCCAGCATTTT. V is TRBV19 and J is TRBJ1-5; a weak D match, TRBD1 (5 bases). The CDR3 contains 13 residues. Between the trimmed V and J ends, which lost 5 bases and 7 bases, there was a span of 12 bases. Germline CDR1 LNHDA, CDR2 SQIVND (reference sequence).

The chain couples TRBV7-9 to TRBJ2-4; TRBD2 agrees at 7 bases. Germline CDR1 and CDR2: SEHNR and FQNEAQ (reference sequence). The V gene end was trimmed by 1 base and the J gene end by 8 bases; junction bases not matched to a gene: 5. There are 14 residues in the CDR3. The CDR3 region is CASSLGGSGDIQYF. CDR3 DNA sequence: TGTGCCAGCAGCTTAGGCGGGAGTGGGGACATTCAGTACTTC.

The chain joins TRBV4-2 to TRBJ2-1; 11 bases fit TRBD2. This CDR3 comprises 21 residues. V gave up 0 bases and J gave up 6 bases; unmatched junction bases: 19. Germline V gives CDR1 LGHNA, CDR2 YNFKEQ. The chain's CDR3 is CASSQESFLGLAARDLNEQFF. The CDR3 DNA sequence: TGTGCCAGCAGCCAAGAATCCTTTTTGGGACTAGCGGCGCGAGACCTCAATGAGCAGTTCTTC.

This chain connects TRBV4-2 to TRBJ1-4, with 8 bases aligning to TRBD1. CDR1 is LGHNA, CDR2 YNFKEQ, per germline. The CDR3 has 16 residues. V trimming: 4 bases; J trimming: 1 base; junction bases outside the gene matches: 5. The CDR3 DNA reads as TGTGCCAGCAGCCGGACAGGGTTCGAAACTAATGAAAAACTGTTTTTT. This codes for CASSRTGFETNEKLFF.

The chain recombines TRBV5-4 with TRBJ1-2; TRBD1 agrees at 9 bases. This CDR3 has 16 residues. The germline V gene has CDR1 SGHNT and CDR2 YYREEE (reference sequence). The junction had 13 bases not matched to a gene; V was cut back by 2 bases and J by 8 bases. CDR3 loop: CASSLREDRGSKGYTF. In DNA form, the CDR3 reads TGTGCCAGCAGCTTACGGGAAGACAGGGGGTCGAAGGGCTACACCTTC. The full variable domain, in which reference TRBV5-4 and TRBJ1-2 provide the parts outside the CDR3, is ETGVTQSPTHLIKTRGQQVTLRCSSQSGHNTVSWYQQALGQGPQFIFQYYREEENGRGNFPPRFSGLQFPNYSSELNVNALELDDSALYLCASSLREDRGSKGYTFGSGTRLTVV.

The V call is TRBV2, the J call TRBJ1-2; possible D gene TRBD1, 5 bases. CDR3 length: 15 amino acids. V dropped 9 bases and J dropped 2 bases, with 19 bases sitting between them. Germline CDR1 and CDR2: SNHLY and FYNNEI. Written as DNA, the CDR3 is TGTGCCAGTCCCCTGGAGATCACAGGCAACTATGGCTACACCTTC. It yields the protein CASPLEITGNYGYTF.

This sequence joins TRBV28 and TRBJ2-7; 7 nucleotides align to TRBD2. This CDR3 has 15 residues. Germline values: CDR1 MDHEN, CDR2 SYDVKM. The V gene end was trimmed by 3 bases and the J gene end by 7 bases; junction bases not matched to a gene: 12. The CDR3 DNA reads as TGTGCCAGCAGTTTTTGGGGAGGGGTTTCCGTGGAGCAGTACTTC. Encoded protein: CASSFWGGVSVEQYF.

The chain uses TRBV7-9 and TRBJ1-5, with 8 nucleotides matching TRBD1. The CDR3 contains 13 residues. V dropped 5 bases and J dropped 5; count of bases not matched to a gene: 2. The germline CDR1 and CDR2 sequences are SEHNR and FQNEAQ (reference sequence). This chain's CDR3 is CASSLQGDQPQHF. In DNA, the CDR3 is TGTGCCAGCAGCCTACAGGGGGATCAGCCCCAGCATTTT.

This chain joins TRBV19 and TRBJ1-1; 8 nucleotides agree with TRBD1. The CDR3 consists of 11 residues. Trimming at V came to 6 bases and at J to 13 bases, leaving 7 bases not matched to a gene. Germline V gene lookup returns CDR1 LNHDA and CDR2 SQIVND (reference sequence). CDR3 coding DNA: TGTGCCAGTAGATCCCGGACAGGGTGTTTCTTT. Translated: CASRSRTGCFF.

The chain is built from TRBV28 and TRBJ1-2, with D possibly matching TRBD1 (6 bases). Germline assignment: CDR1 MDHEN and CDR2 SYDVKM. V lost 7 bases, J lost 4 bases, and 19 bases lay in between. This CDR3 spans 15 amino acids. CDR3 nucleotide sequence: TGTGCCAGCATACGAGGAAGGGGGACATTCTATGGCTACACCTTC. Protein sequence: CASIRGRGTFYGYTF.

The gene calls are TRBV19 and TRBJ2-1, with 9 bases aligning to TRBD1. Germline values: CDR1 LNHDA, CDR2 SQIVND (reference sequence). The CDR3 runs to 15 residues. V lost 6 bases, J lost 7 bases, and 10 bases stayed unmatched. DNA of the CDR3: TGTGCCAGTAGGCAACCGGGACAGGGAGGAAATGAGCAGTTCTTC. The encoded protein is CASRQPGQGGNEQFF.

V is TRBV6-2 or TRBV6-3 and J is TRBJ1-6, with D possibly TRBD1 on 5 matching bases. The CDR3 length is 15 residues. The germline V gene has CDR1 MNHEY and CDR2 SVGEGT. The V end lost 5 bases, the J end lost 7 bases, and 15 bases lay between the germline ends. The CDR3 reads CASSPSVQGNSPLHF. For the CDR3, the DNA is TGTGCCAGCAGTCCGAGTGTTCAGGGAAATTCACCCCTCCACTTT.

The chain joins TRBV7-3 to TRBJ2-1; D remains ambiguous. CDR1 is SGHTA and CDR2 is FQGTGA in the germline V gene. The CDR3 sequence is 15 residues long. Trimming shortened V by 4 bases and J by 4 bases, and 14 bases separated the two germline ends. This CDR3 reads CASSSIPPPYNEQFF. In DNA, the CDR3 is TGTGCCAGCAGCTCGATCCCCCCGCCATACAATGAGCAGTTCTTC.

The chain's CDR3 is CASSLRGIYEQYF. The CDR3 DNA sequence: TGTGCCAGCAGCTTGAGGGGAATCTACGAGCAGTACTTC. This chain connects TRBV5-6 to TRBJ2-7; a possible D gene is TRBD1 (5 bases). Germline V gene sequence: CDR1 SGHDT, CDR2 YYEEEE. V lost 1 base, J lost 3 bases, and 8 bases lay in between. The CDR3 length is 13 residues.

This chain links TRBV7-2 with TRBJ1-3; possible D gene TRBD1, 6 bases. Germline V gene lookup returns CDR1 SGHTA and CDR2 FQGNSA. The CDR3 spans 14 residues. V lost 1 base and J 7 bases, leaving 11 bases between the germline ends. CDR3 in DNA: TGTGCCAGCAGCTTAGGGGGGGCCGGGAACACCATATATTTT. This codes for CASSLGGAGNTIYF.

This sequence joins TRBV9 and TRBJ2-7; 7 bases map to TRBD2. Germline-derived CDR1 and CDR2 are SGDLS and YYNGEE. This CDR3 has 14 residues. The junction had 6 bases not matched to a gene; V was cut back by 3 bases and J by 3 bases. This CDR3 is CASSGSGNGYEQYF. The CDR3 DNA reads TGTGCCAGCAGCGGAAGCGGGAACGGCTACGAGCAGTACTTC.

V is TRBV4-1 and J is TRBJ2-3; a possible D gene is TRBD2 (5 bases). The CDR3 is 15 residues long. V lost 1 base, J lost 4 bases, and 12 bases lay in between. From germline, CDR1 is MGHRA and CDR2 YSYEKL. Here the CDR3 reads CASSQGAGWADTQYF. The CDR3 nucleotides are TGCGCCAGCAGCCAAGGGGCGGGCTGGGCAGATACGCAGTATTTT.